The 6 T cell receptor beta chains below were found in one sample sequenced in a study of identical twins. TCRdb reprocessed the 5' RACE reads with MiXCR, giving one entry per CDR3 protein. The sample holds roughly 710,000 distinct CDR3 sequences, roughly 6% seen once. The specimen was naive T cells sorted from blood. The source is a man between 18 and 29 years old in good health.

The chain employs TRBV11-2 and TRBJ2-2; no clear D gene. V was cut by 1 base and J by 4 bases, with 10 bases left in between. Germline lookup yields CDR1 SGHAT and CDR2 FQNNGV. The CDR3 is 15 residues long. This chain's CDR3 is CASSLVIRATGELFF. The DNA for the CDR3 is TGTGCCAGCAGCTTAGTGATCCGGGCCACCGGGGAGCTGTTTTTT.

This clonotype has at least ten counts. The chain couples TRBV7-9 to TRBJ2-1; 12 bases match TRBD2. The CDR3 sequence is 17 residues long. V gave up 2 bases and J gave up 7 bases; unmatched junction bases: 9. From germline, CDR1 is SEHNR and CDR2 FQNEAQ (reference sequence). CDR3 sequence (DNA): TGTGCCAGCAGCTTACTCCTGACTAGCGGGAGTAGGAATGAGCAGTTCTTC. Its translation: CASSLLLTSGSRNEQFF.

This rearrangement joins TRBV11-2 to TRBJ2-1; tentative D call: TRBD2 (6 bases). Looked up from germline, CDR1 is SGHAT and CDR2 is FQNNGV. CDR3 size: 16 residues. The V and J ends lost 5 bases and 4 bases respectively, with 18 bases between them. CDR3 nucleotide sequence: TGTGCCAGCAGCCCCACCCTTGGCGGGGCATACAATGAGCAGTTCTTC. Its translation: CASSPTLGGAYNEQFF.

This clonotype has ten or more counts. V gene TRBV12-3 or TRBV12-4 combines with J gene TRBJ1-5; the D gene is possibly TRBD1 (6 bases). Trimming removed 6 bases at V and 9 bases at J, with 18 bases between. The CDR3 loop spans 14 amino acids. The CDR3 reads CASSQLLQGRPQHF. The DNA for the CDR3 is TGTGCCAGCAGCCAGTTGTTACAGGGACGGCCCCAGCATTTT.

This clonotype was seen ten or more times. The rearrangement uses TRBV29-1 and TRBJ2-3; TRBD2 matches 7 bases. The J segment lost 6 bases and the V segment lost 1 base, leaving 7 bases of the junction unmatched. Germline V lookup: CDR1 SQVTM, CDR2 ANQGSEA. This CDR3 comprises 14 residues. CDR3 region: CSVEAGDGGDTQYF. DNA of the CDR3: TGCAGCGTTGAAGCCGGGGACGGGGGGGATACGCAGTATTTT.

V and J are TRBV6-1 and TRBJ1-5, with 7 bases identical to TRBD1. The germline gives CDR1 MNHNS, CDR2 SASEGT. The CDR3 contains 14 residues. V was clipped by 4 bases and J by 5 bases; unmatched bases: 5. The CDR3, as DNA: TGTGCCAGCAGTGCGTCAGGGGGTTATCAGCCCCAGCATTTT. Translated: CASSASGGYQPQHF.